These 28 T cell receptor beta chains originate from one sample sequenced in a study of blood T cells in healthy people across ages. With a J-beta primer mix and a sample-barcoded 5' primer, a second PCR ran about 7 to 12 cycles. TCRdb fed the 5' RACE reads into MiXCR, producing one record per CDR3 protein. The sample includes 1.5 million to 2 million distinct CDR3 sequences, just under 50% seen only once; the top ten take roughly 2%. Sequencing was done on a sample of blood. The receptors come from a woman aged 40 to 55 in good health.

J is TRBJ2-7 and V is TRBV27, with D perhaps TRBD1 (7 bases). TRBJ2-5 matches the DNA end more closely, so the J call is doubtful. The length of the CDR3 is 14 residues. Germline lookup yields CDR1 MNHEY and CDR2 SMNVEV (reference sequence). The CDR3 DNA is TGTGCCAGCAGTTGGTCAGGGGGGATGGAGACCCAGTACTTC. Protein: CASSWSGGMETQYF.

CDR3 nucleotide sequence: TGCAGCGTTGAACACAGGACGACCTACGAGCAGTACTTC. Translated, it gives CSVEHRTTYEQYF. V usage is TRBV29-1 and J usage is TRBJ2-4; a possible D gene is TRBD1 (5 bases). Gene TRBJ2-7 matches the end of the DNA better, so the J call may be wrong. The CDR3 spans 13 residues. Germline values: CDR1 SQVTM, CDR2 ANQGSEA.

V is TRBV2 and J is TRBJ2-7, with D perhaps matching TRBD2 (6 bases). The CDR3 runs to 15 residues. Trimming cost V 6 bases and J 3 bases, with 18 bases left between them. Germline V gene data show CDR1 as SNHLY and CDR2 as FYNNEI. CDR3 bases: TGTGCCAGCAGGATGGACTATCCGGAGCTCTACGAGCAGTACTTC. Translating gives CASRMDYPELYEQYF. Supplemented by reference TRBV2 and TRBJ2-7, the full variable domain reads EPEVTQTPSHQVTQMGQEVILRCVPISNHLYFYWYRQILGQKVEFLVSFYNNEISEKSEIFDDQFSVERPDGSNFTLKIRSTKLEDSAMYFCASRMDYPELYEQYFGPGTRLTVT.

This chain connects TRBV12-3 or TRBV12-4 to TRBJ1-5; possibly TRBD1 for D (6 bases). The CDR3 is 15 residues long. V was shortened by 4 bases and J by 3 bases, with 13 bases between the two germline ends. For the CDR3, the DNA is TGTGCCAGCAGTTCTGGGGGCGGGACCAATCAGCCCCAGCATTTT. Its protein product is CASSSGGGTNQPQHF.

This clonotype was counted a single time. The CDR3 DNA follows: TGCAGTGCTAGCCCCCTAAAAAAGGGGCAGGGCACTGAAGCTTTCTTT. Protein sequence: CSASPLKKGQGTEAFF. The gene calls are TRBV20-1 and TRBJ1-1; possibly TRBD1 for D (5 bases). Trimming took 3 bases from V and 4 from J, leaving 21 bases between them. This CDR3 is built from 16 residues. Germline CDR1 and CDR2: DFQATT and SNEGSKA (reference sequence).

This clonotype was seen only a few times. The V call is TRBV9, the J call TRBJ2-3; 9 bases map to TRBD2. The length of the CDR3 is 17 residues. J lost 2 bases, V lost 0 bases, and 7 bases had no gene match. Germline loops: CDR1 SGDLS, CDR2 YYNGEE. The CDR3 here is CASSVESSGGTTDTQYF. CDR3 bases: TGTGCCAGCAGCGTAGAATCAAGCGGGGGGACCACAGATACGCAGTATTTT.

The J gene is TRBJ2-3, the V gene TRBV4-3; TRBD2 matches at 9 bases. From germline, CDR1 is LGHNA and CDR2 YSLEER. The CDR3 runs to 21 residues. V lost 1 base to trimming and J lost 0 bases; unmatched junction nucleotides: 17. The CDR3 sequence: CASSQALSGVAGAASTDTQYF. The CDR3, as DNA: TGCGCCAGCAGCCAAGCACTCTCGGGGGTAGCGGGGGCGGCTAGCACAGATACGCAGTATTTT.

Concerning this clonotype itself: Germline and junction disagree at one end, which may indicate a read error. V and J are TRBV28 and TRBJ2-4; 14 positions match TRBD2. CDR1 and CDR2 from the germline V gene are MDHEN and SYDVKM. The CDR3 contains 16 residues. The CDR3: CASSPGTSGGLNIRYF. The CDR3, as DNA: TGTGCCAGCAGCCCCGGGACTAGCGGGGGTTTAAACATTCGGTACTTC.

The CDR3 sequence: CAISPTVWDTQYF. For the CDR3, the DNA is TGTGCCATCAGTCCGACGGTCTGGGATACGCAGTATTTT. This chain connects TRBV10-3 to TRBJ2-3; D not certain. V was pared by 5 bases and J by 6 bases, with 12 bases between. Germline-derived CDR1 and CDR2 are ENHRY and SYGVKD. The CDR3 runs to 13 residues.

The V and J genes are TRBV6-2 or TRBV6-3 and TRBJ2-1; 7 nucleotides agree with TRBD1. Looked up from germline, CDR1 is MNHEY and CDR2 is SVGEGT. The CDR3 has 13 residues. V lost 6 bases to trimming and J lost 3 bases; unmatched junction nucleotides: 2. CDR3 nucleotides: TGTGCCAGCAGATGGGACAGCTACAATGAGCAGTTCTTC. Its protein is CASRWDSYNEQFF.

The gene calls are TRBV29-1 and TRBJ2-7; 7 bases fit TRBD1. The CDR3 consists of 13 residues. V dropped 6 bases and J dropped 7; count of bases not matched to a gene: 12. In germline, CDR1 is SQVTM, CDR2 ANQGSEA. CDR3 coding DNA: TGCAGCGTCATCCGGGACAGATACAATGAGCAGTACTTC. Its protein is CSVIRDRYNEQYF.

The rearrangement links TRBV5-1 to TRBJ2-3, with D perhaps matching TRBD1 (6 bases). With 4 bases removed from V and 5 bases from J, the gap between germline ends came to 17 bases. Germline V gives CDR1 SGHRS, CDR2 YFSETQ. This CDR3 region has 15 residues. CDR3 coding DNA: TGCGCCAGCAGCCAAAGACAGGACGCGAGAGATACGCAGTATTTT. This sequence encodes CASSQRQDARDTQYF. Together with reference TRBV5-1 and TRBJ2-3, the CDR3 gives the full variable domain: KAGVTQTPRYLIKTRGQQVTLSCSPISGHRSVSWYQQTPGQGLQFLFEYFSETQRNKGNFPGRFSGRQFSNSRSEMNVSTLELGDSALYLCASSQRQDARDTQYFGPGTRLTVL.

Details on this clonotype: The junction departs from germline at one end; a sequencing error may be responsible. The chain employs TRBV6-2 or TRBV6-3 and TRBJ2-1; maybe TRBD1 (7 bases). Germline CDR1 MNHEY, CDR2 SVGEGT. The CDR3 extends over 15 amino acids. CDR3 region: CASSTTGRGVWEQFF. CDR3 coding DNA: TGCGCCAGCAGCACGACAGGGCGCGGGGTTTGGGAGCAGTTCTTC.

In DNA form, the CDR3 reads TGTGCCAGCAGCGTAGTTTCACAGTCCAATGAGCAGTTCTTC. It specifies CASSVVSQSNEQFF. This chain connects TRBV9 to TRBJ2-1; D uncertain. Per germline, CDR1 SGDLS and CDR2 YYNGEE. V lost 0 bases and J 6 bases, leaving 10 bases between the germline ends. CDR3 length equals 14 residues.

This clonotype was counted between two and nine times. The chain combines TRBV12-3 or TRBV12-4 with TRBJ2-5; D is uncertain. The CDR3 covers 14 residues. Between the trimmed V and J ends, which lost 6 bases and 5 bases, there was a span of 16 bases. The CDR3 loop reads CASSQTGVRETQYF. The CDR3 nucleotides read TGTGCCAGCAGCCAAACCGGTGTCCGGGAGACCCAGTACTTC.

This chain links TRBV5-1 with TRBJ1-1, with D unclear. V lost 2 bases to trimming and J lost 8 bases, with 13 bases between them. CDR1 is SGHRS and CDR2 is YFSETQ in the germline V gene. The CDR3 totals 13 residues. The CDR3 region is CASSFSQVDEAFF. The DNA of the CDR3 is TGCGCCAGCAGCTTTTCGCAGGTCGACGAAGCTTTCTTT.

In this sample, this clonotype turned up a few times. J is TRBJ2-3 and V is TRBV12-3 or TRBV12-4; 16 nucleotides match TRBD2. V shed 5 bases, J shed 1 base, and the junction held 6 bases outside the gene matches. This CDR3 is 18 amino acids long. DNA of the CDR3: TGTGCCAGCAGTCCCGGGACTAGCGGGAGGGCCCGCACAGATACGCAGTATTTT. Translating gives CASSPGTSGRARTDTQYF.

There are a few counts of this clonotype. The rearrangement links TRBV28 to TRBJ2-5; D tentatively reads TRBD1 or TRBD2 (6 bases each). Germline V CDR1 and CDR2: MDHEN, SYDVKM. The CDR3 extends over 15 amino acids. The V gene lost 5 bases and the J gene lost 9 bases, with 22 bases spanning the gap. The CDR3 nucleotides are TGTGCCAGCAGTCAAACCGGACAGCGCGGAGGGGCCCAGTACTTC. The encoded protein is CASSQTGQRGGAQYF.

This chain connects TRBV6-6 to TRBJ2-1; TRBD2 aligns across 7 bases. The CDR3 contains 16 residues. The V gene's germline CDR1 is MNHNY and CDR2 SVGAGI (reference sequence). The J segment lost 2 bases and the V segment lost 2 bases, leaving 6 bases of the junction unmatched. The CDR3 DNA is TGTGCCAGCAGTTACGAGGCGGGGGTTACCTACAATGAGCAGTTCTTC. Protein sequence: CASSYEAGVTYNEQFF.

This clonotype was picked up one time. This chain uses TRBV9 with TRBJ2-5; 7 bases align to TRBD2. Germline CDR1 is SGDLS and CDR2 is YYNGEE. This CDR3 region has 15 residues. The J segment lost 4 bases and the V segment lost 0 bases, leaving 6 bases of the junction unmatched. CDR3: CASSVAGGGLETQYF. The CDR3 DNA is TGTGCCAGCAGCGTAGCCGGCGGGGGTCTAGAGACCCAGTACTTC. Using reference TRBV9 and TRBJ2-5 for the parts outside the CDR3, the full variable domain is DSGVTQTPKHLITATGQRVTLRCSPRSGDLSVYWYQQSLDQGLQFLIQYYNGEERAKGNILERFSAQQFPDLHSELNLSSLELGDSALYFCASSVAGGGLETQYFGPGTRLLVL.

The V call is TRBV7-2, the J call TRBJ2-6, with D unresolved. The germline V and J ends were trimmed by 4 bases and 2 bases, with 9 bases remaining between them. Germline V gene lookup returns CDR1 SGHTA and CDR2 FQGNSA. CDR3 length: 15 residues. Written as DNA, the CDR3 is TGTGCCAGCAGCTGGGCAGGTGCTGGGGCCAACGTCCTGACTTTC. As protein: CASSWAGAGANVLTF.

This clonotype was detected ten times or more. This chain connects TRBV29-1 to TRBJ2-5; 8 bases are shared with TRBD1. Per the germline V gene, CDR1 is SQVTM and CDR2 is ANQGSEA. The CDR3 has 13 amino acids. J gave up 4 bases and V 4 bases, and 5 bases lay outside the gene matches. In nucleotides, the CDR3 is TGCAGCGTTGTACATCAGGGGGCAGAGACCCAGTACTTC. Translation gives CSVVHQGAETQYF.

The gene calls are TRBV27 and TRBJ2-4, with 7 bases identical to TRBD1. The DNA end favors TRBJ2-7, so the J call may be wrong. The CDR3 consists of 16 residues. Germline V lookup: CDR1 MNHEY, CDR2 SMNVEV (reference sequence). In DNA, the CDR3 is TGTGCCAGCAGCCCCAAGAGCCAGGGGGTTTGGTACGAGCAGTACTTC. Translating it yields CASSPKSQGVWYEQYF.

The chain uses TRBV9 and TRBJ2-3, with a tentative D call TRBD1 (5 bases). Trimming took 0 bases from V and 4 from J, leaving 9 bases between them. The germline V gene has CDR1 SGDLS and CDR2 YYNGEE. This CDR3 is built from 14 residues. CDR3 sequence reads: CASSVALGADTQYF. As DNA, the CDR3 is TGTGCCAGCAGCGTAGCGTTAGGGGCAGATACGCAGTATTTT.

The chain uses TRBV5-1 and TRBJ2-1, with 10 bases fitting TRBD2. This CDR3 spans 15 amino acids. Germline loops: CDR1 SGHRS, CDR2 YFSETQ. V shed 0 bases, J shed 7 bases, and the junction held 4 bases outside the gene matches. In DNA, the CDR3 is TGCGCCAGCAGCTTGGAGGGACTAGCGATTAATGAGCAGTTCTTC. It specifies CASSLEGLAINEQFF.

For this clonotype: One junction end disagrees with the germline gene, perhaps due to a read error. The V and J genes are TRBV18 and TRBJ2-7; maybe TRBD2 (5 bases). The CDR3 totals 12 residues. Germline-derived CDR1 and CDR2 are KGHSH and LQKENI. DNA of the CDR3: TGTGCCAGCTCACTCGACTACTACGGGCAGTACTTC. As protein: CASSLDYYGQYF.

This clonotype appeared a single time. The chain uses TRBV21-1 and TRBJ2-1. TRBV21-1 represents a pseudogene. The CDR3 covers 15 residues. The CDR3 sequence is CASTNVESSYNEQFF. DNA for the CDR3: TGTGCCAGCACTAATGTGGAGAGCTCCTACAATGAGCAGTTCTTC.

This clonotype was detected only a few times. The CDR3 reads CSVGKTGAVDTQYF. CDR3 DNA sequence: TGCAGCGTTGGAAAGACAGGGGCGGTAGATACGCAGTATTTT. This chain connects TRBV29-1 to TRBJ2-3; 8 bases map to TRBD1. V lost 4 bases, J lost 5 bases, and 8 bases stayed unmatched. This CDR3 is built from 14 residues. Germline V gene sequence: CDR1 SQVTM, CDR2 ANQGSEA.